The 22 T cell receptor beta chains listed next were all sequenced from one sample in a study of blood T cell repertoires in COVID-19. Measured with immunoSEQ multiplex PCR; TCRdb has only the in-frame clones, and not every one. Among more than 80,000 clones listed, 80% to 95% were seen once. Input material: peripheral blood. These receptor sequences come from a man between 18 and 29 years old with COVID-19, enrolled during active disease.

The chain joins TRBV5-5 to TRBJ2-7; 9 bases map to TRBD1. Per the germline V gene, CDR1 is SGHKS and CDR2 is YYEKEE (reference sequence). Trimming cost V 3 bases and J 2 bases; bases outside gene matches: 9. The CDR3 loop spans 16 amino acids. The CDR3 DNA sequence: TGTGCCAGCAGCTACACAGGGGGCGAGATCACCTACGAGCAGTACTTC. Protein sequence: CASSYTGGEITYEQYF.

The V call is TRBV30, the J call TRBJ2-3; 8 positions match TRBD2. This CDR3 is 15 amino acids long. V lost 0 bases, J lost 0 bases, and 2 bases stayed unmatched. Germline lookup yields CDR1 GTSNPN and CDR2 SVGIG (reference sequence). The CDR3 DNA is TGTGCCTGGAGTGTATTAGCGGGAAGCACAGATACGCAGTATTTT. This encodes CAWSVLAGSTDTQYF.

This rearrangement joins TRBV15 to TRBJ2-1; 8 bases are a match to TRBD2. The V segment lost 5 bases and the J segment 9 bases; nucleotides outside the gene matches: 15. The CDR3 runs to 16 residues. Germline V gene lookup returns CDR1 LNHNV and CDR2 YYDKDF (reference sequence). The CDR3 nucleotides are TGTGCCACCAGCGGAACCGGGACTAGTGCACTTCGTGAGCAGTTCTTC. Protein: CATSGTGTSALREQFF.

The chain combines TRBV6-1 with TRBJ2-3; 7 bases are a match to TRBD2. Germline V gives CDR1 MNHNS, CDR2 SASEGT. J lost 0 bases, V lost 2 bases, and 5 bases had no gene match. This CDR3 is built from 16 residues. CDR3 in amino acids: CASSERLAISTDTQYF. DNA for the CDR3: TGTGCCAGCAGTGAAAGACTAGCTATTAGCACAGATACGCAGTATTTT.

This sequence joins TRBV2 and TRBJ2-5, with 7 positions matching TRBD1. Trimming cost V 6 bases and J 5 bases; bases outside gene matches: 6. Germline V CDR1 and CDR2: SNHLY, FYNNEI. CDR3 length: 13 amino acids. CDR3 DNA: TGTGCCAGCAGGTACAGGGGCGGTGAGACCCAGTACTTC. Protein: CASRYRGGETQYF.

This chain connects TRBV6-5 to TRBJ1-2, with 7 positions matching TRBD1. The CDR3 consists of 14 residues. Trimming at V came to 4 bases and at J to 4 bases, leaving 6 bases not matched to a gene. The germline gives CDR1 MNHEY, CDR2 SVGAGI. In DNA, the CDR3 is TGTGCCAGCAGTTCGACAGGGATCGGCTATGGCTACACCTTC. Translated: CASSSTGIGYGYTF.

J is TRBJ1-1 and V is TRBV6-5, with TRBD1 identical over 8 bases. Germline trimming cut 6 bases from V and 1 base from J; bases unmatched to any gene: 4. Germline V lookup: CDR1 MNHEY, CDR2 SVGAGI. The CDR3 runs 14 residues. The CDR3 loop is CASSRDRTNTEAFF. CDR3 DNA sequence: TGTGCCAGCAGCAGGGACAGGACGAACACTGAAGCTTTCTTT.

This chain uses TRBV18 with TRBJ1-3; D perhaps matches TRBD1 (5 bases). Looked up from germline, CDR1 is KGHSH and CDR2 is LQKENI. Trimming took 2 bases from V and 0 from J, leaving 11 bases between them. CDR3 size: 16 residues. Here the CDR3 reads CASSPGRTSSGNTIYF. The CDR3 DNA follows: TGTGCCAGCTCACCAGGCAGGACAAGCTCTGGAAACACCATATATTTT. The entire variable domain, with the rest obtained from reference TRBV18 and TRBJ1-3, is as follows: NAGVMQNPRHLVRRRGQEARLRCSPMKGHSHVYWYRQLPEEGLKFMVYLQKENIIDESGMPKERFSAEFPKEGPSILRIQQVVRGDSAAYFCASSPGRTSSGNTIYFGEGSWLTVV.

This rearrangement joins TRBV27 to TRBJ2-7, with a tentative D call TRBD2 (5 bases). The V end lost 0 bases, the J end lost 5 bases, and 8 bases lay between the germline ends. This CDR3 spans 13 amino acids. Germline CDR1 MNHEY, CDR2 SMNVEV (reference sequence). CDR3 in amino acids: CASSLSSGNEQYF. CDR3 nucleotides: TGTGCCAGCAGTTTATCTTCGGGGAACGAGCAGTACTTC.

The V and J genes are TRBV5-4 and TRBJ2-3; TRBD1 might be the D (6 bases). V was pared by 0 bases and J by 1 base, with 12 bases between. The CDR3 is made up of 16 amino acids. Per the germline V gene, CDR1 is SGHNT and CDR2 is YYREEE (reference sequence). CDR3 amino acids: CASSLGPRGGTDTQYF. The CDR3 DNA is TGTGCCAGCAGCTTGGGACCCAGGGGAGGCACAGATACGCAGTATTTT.

The chain has TRBV27 and TRBJ2-1; D remains unclear. V lost 0 bases and J lost 6, with 6 bases in between. Germline V gene lookup returns CDR1 MNHEY and CDR2 SMNVEV (reference sequence). The CDR3 contains 13 residues. The CDR3 reads CASSLSSGNEQFF. DNA of the CDR3: TGTGCCAGCAGTTTATCTTCGGGCAATGAGCAGTTCTTC.

This sequence joins TRBV5-5 and TRBJ1-2; D is ambiguous. The CDR3 is made up of 13 amino acids. Germline lookup yields CDR1 SGHKS and CDR2 YYEKEE (reference sequence). V lost 0 bases, J lost 8 bases, and 11 bases lay in between. The CDR3 region is CASSLADREGYTF. CDR3 DNA: TGTGCCAGCAGCTTGGCGGATCGGGAAGGCTACACCTTC.

The chain employs TRBV30 and TRBJ2-5, with TRBD2 matching over 11 bases. CDR3 size: 15 residues. V was clipped by 0 bases and J by 2 bases; unmatched bases: 2. CDR1 and CDR2 (germline): GTSNPN, SVGIG (reference sequence). The CDR3: CAWSVGLAVQETQYF. The CDR3 DNA reads TGTGCCTGGAGTGTGGGACTAGCGGTACAAGAGACCCAGTACTTC. The whole variable domain, remainder taken from reference TRBV30 and TRBJ2-5, is SQTIHQWPATLVQPVGSPLSLECTVEGTSNPNLYWYRQAAGRGLQLLFYSVGIGQISSEVPQNLSASRPQDRQFILSSKKLLLSDSGFYLCAWSVGLAVQETQYFGPGTRLLVL.

The V gene is TRBV6-2 or TRBV6-3, the J gene TRBJ1-1; 8 bases fit TRBD1. The ends lost 6 bases at V and 13 bases at J; junction bases unmatched: 13. CDR3 length: 13 residues. Germline CDR1 and CDR2: MNHEY and SVGEGT. The CDR3 sequence is CASSSGPDRVGFF. The CDR3 DNA is TGTGCCAGCAGCTCGGGCCCGGACAGGGTTGGTTTCTTT.

The gene calls are TRBV7-9 and TRBJ1-1, with D perhaps matching TRBD1 (5 bases). Germline assignment: CDR1 SEHNR and CDR2 FQNEAQ (reference sequence). The V end lost 1 base, the J end lost 6 bases, and 12 bases lay between the germline ends. This CDR3 contains 14 residues. The CDR3 loop reads CASSLVQGNAEAFF. The CDR3 nucleotides are TGTGCCAGCAGCTTAGTCCAGGGTAACGCTGAAGCTTTCTTT.

V usage is TRBV13 and J usage is TRBJ2-3; the match to TRBD2 covers 8 bases. The CDR3 extends over 16 amino acids. Germline assignment: CDR1 PRHDT and CDR2 FYEKMQ (reference sequence). The V segment lost 1 base and the J segment 0 bases; nucleotides outside the gene matches: 3. CDR3 loop: CASSLVSGGSTDTQYF. In DNA, the CDR3 is TGTGCCAGCAGCTTAGTATCGGGAGGGAGCACAGATACGCAGTATTTT.

The chain recombines TRBV4-2 with TRBJ2-7, with 12 bases lining up with TRBD2. Germline CDR1 reads LGHNA; CDR2 reads YNFKEQ. The V and J ends lost 0 bases and 3 bases, in that order; junction bases with no gene match: 3. This CDR3 region has 16 residues. As DNA, the CDR3 is TGTGCCAGCAGCCAAGATCCTAGCGGGAGGGTCTACGAGCAGTACTTC. It specifies CASSQDPSGRVYEQYF.

This clone was detected only a few times. V and J are TRBV29-1 and TRBJ1-2, with 7 bases matching TRBD1. The CDR3 is 15 residues long. Per the germline V gene, CDR1 is SQVTM and CDR2 is ANQGSEA. V lost 6 bases to trimming and J lost 5 bases; unmatched junction nucleotides: 15. The CDR3 region is CSVDGTDRDYYGYTF. The CDR3 DNA follows: TGCAGCGTAGACGGGACAGATCGCGACTATTATGGCTACACCTTC.

This rearrangement joins TRBV27 to TRBJ2-3; possibly TRBD2 for D (6 bases). Trimming removed 8 bases from V and 3 bases from J, with 18 bases in between. CDR3 size: 15 residues. In germline, CDR1 is MNHEY, CDR2 SMNVEV (reference sequence). The CDR3 region is CASLGEVGRTDTQYF. CDR3 bases: TGTGCCAGCTTGGGGGAGGTCGGGCGTACAGATACGCAGTATTTT.

V and J are TRBV6-6 and TRBJ2-3; 8 bases line up with TRBD2. Per the germline V gene, CDR1 is MNHNY and CDR2 is SVGAGI (reference sequence). The V gene end was trimmed by 5 bases and the J gene end by 2 bases; junction bases not matched to a gene: 6. The CDR3 spans 15 residues. The chain's CDR3 is CASSMGLGLTDTQYF. As DNA, the CDR3 is TGTGCCAGCAGTATGGGACTAGGGCTCACAGATACGCAGTATTTT.

The J gene is TRBJ1-5, the V gene TRBV19; no firm D call. This CDR3 spans 16 amino acids. The ends were cut back, 2 bases at V and 2 bases at J, with 13 bases in the middle. Germline CDR1 and CDR2: LNHDA and SQIVND (reference sequence). The CDR3 protein is CASSISGWGGNQPQHF. The DNA of the CDR3 is TGTGCCAGTAGTATATCTGGTTGGGGAGGCAATCAGCCCCAGCATTTT.

The chain employs TRBV6-2 or TRBV6-3 and TRBJ2-3; D is possibly TRBD1 (7 bases). This CDR3 region has 15 residues. The germline V gene has CDR1 MNHEY and CDR2 SVGEGT. V lost 5 bases, J lost 3 bases, and 15 bases lay in between. The CDR3 reads CASSRATGRTDTQYF. The CDR3 DNA is TGTGCCAGCAGTCGAGCGACAGGGAGGACAGATACGCAGTATTTT.